This T cell receptor (beta chain) derives from a study of cytomegalovirus exposure and HLA in healthy donors. Broader study findings: The listing of 150 to 200 TCR beta chains classed them as cytomegalovirus-associated. A later analysis reportedly found fewer N-insertions in an Asian-associated ancestry cluster than the approximately 700-donor mean. In a later analysis, the majority of CMV-associated beta chains seemingly showed HLA restriction.

As for this clone: What it binds is not known.

The CDR3 loop spans 14 amino acids. CDR1 LNHDA and CDR2 SQIVND come from the germline V gene (reference sequence). Trimming took 1 base from V and 1 from J; bases not matched to a gene: 0. Every donor was a healthy person donating bone marrow. 13 Jbeta primers and 60 Vbeta primers were used for the PCR. The table came from immunoSEQ multiplex PCR; TCRdb's copy has only in-frame clones and leaves some out. The data contain 150,000 to 200,000 clones, 80% of them seen just once; the ten biggest clones take up roughly 1.9%. The sample taken for sequencing was PBMCs. V usage is TRBV19 and J usage is TRBJ1-1; 7 bases map to TRBD1. The sequence was collected from a human donor in good health. The CDR3 loop reads CASSIGQGNTEAFF. For the CDR3, the DNA is TGTGCCAGTAGTATAGGACAGGGGAACACTGAAGCTTTCTTT.